Below, 7 T cell receptor beta chains from the same sample are listed, as sequenced in a study of cytomegalovirus exposure and HLA in healthy donors. Researchers ran the PCR with 60 Vbeta and 13 Jbeta primers. Produced via immunoSEQ multiplex PCR; TCRdb's table is partial and in-frame only. The sample gives roughly 90,000 clones, around 82% of which show up once; 3.4% is in the top ten. What was sequenced was PBMCs. These receptor sequences come from a man aged 25-40 years in good health and CMV-seropositive.

The chain couples TRBV7-6 to TRBJ2-3; 8 bases line up with TRBD1. Germline CDR1 reads SGHVS; CDR2 reads FNYEAQ. V lost 4 bases, J lost 2 bases, and 5 bases stayed unmatched. The CDR3 is made up of 15 amino acids. The CDR3 nucleotides are TGTGCCAGCAGCTCAGGGGGCGGTTACACAGATACGCAGTATTTT. Translation: CASSSGGGYTDTQYF.

The chain recombines TRBV7-6 with TRBJ2-2; 11 nucleotides line up with TRBD1. The CDR3 runs 17 residues. The V gene end was trimmed by 0 bases and the J gene end by 7 bases; junction bases not matched to a gene: 7. CDR1 and CDR2 from the germline V gene are SGHVS and FNYEAQ. CDR3 loop: CASSLARDRGKDGELFF. The CDR3 DNA sequence: TGTGCCAGCAGCTTAGCCCGGGACAGGGGGAAAGACGGGGAGCTGTTTTTT.

This sequence joins TRBV7-2 and TRBJ1-2; TRBD1 aligns across 7 bases. J lost 7 bases, V lost 4 bases, and 9 bases had no gene match. Germline loops: CDR1 SGHTA, CDR2 FQGNSA. CDR3 size: 14 residues. CDR3 sequence (DNA): TGTGCCAGCAGCTCCTTTACAGGGGAACGTGGCTACACCTTC. The encoded protein is CASSSFTGERGYTF.

This chain links TRBV29-1 with TRBJ2-3; no definite D call. V was clipped by 3 bases and J by 2 bases, with 12 bases between them. Germline V gene lookup returns CDR1 SQVTM and CDR2 ANQGSEA. The CDR3 length is 14 residues. The CDR3 coding sequence is TGCAGCGTTGATTGGTGGCCTTTCACAGATACGCAGTATTTT. Amino acid sequence: CSVDWWPFTDTQYF.

The chain is built from TRBV7-9 and TRBJ1-5; 8 bases fit TRBD1. The J segment lost 0 bases and the V segment lost 5 bases, leaving 6 bases of the junction unmatched. The CDR3 has 16 amino acids. Germline loops: CDR1 SEHNR, CDR2 FQNEAQ (reference sequence). The CDR3 loop is CASSITGTGSNQPQHF. The CDR3 DNA is TGTGCCAGCAGCATCACCGGGACAGGTAGCAATCAGCCCCAGCATTTT.

Notes on this clone: A read error may produce the germline difference seen at one junction end. The genes are TRBV28 and TRBJ2-1; D not certain. The length of the CDR3 is 13 residues. Germline loops: CDR1 MDHEN, CDR2 SYDVKM. The CDR3 sequence: CASSSTGYNERFF. The CDR3 bases are TGTGCCAGCAGTTCCACTGGTTACAATGAGCGGTTCTTC.

The chain carries TRBV25-1 and TRBJ2-3; D gene uncertain. The CDR3 sequence is 14 residues long. Germline V CDR1 and CDR2: MGHDK, SYGVNS. V lost 0 bases to trimming and J lost 2 bases, with 6 bases between them. The CDR3 DNA sequence: TGTGCCAGCAGTGAATATGGAGACACAGATACGCAGTATTTT. This codes for CASSEYGDTDTQYF.